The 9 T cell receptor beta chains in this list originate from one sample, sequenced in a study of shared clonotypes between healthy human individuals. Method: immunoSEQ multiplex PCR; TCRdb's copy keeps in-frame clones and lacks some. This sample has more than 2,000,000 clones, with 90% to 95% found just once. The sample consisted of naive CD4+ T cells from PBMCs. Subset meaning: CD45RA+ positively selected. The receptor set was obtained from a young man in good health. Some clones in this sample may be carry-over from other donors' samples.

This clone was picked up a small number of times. The CDR3 nucleotides read TGTGCCATCAGTGAAAATGGGCAATACTCTGGGGCCAACGTCCTGACTTTC. Encoded protein: CAISENGQYSGANVLTF. The chain links TRBV10-3 to TRBJ2-6; D is undetermined. The V and J ends lost 3 bases and 0 bases respectively, with 12 bases between them. The CDR3 is 17 amino acids. CDR1 ENHRY and CDR2 SYGVKD come from the germline V gene.

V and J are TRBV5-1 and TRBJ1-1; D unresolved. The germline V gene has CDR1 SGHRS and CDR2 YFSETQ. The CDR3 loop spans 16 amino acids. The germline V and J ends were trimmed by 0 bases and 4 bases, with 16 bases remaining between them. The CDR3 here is CASSLVSRPKTTEAFF. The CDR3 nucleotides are TGCGCCAGCAGCTTGGTGAGCAGGCCGAAAACCACTGAAGCTTTCTTT. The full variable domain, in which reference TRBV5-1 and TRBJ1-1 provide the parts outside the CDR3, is KAGVTQTPRYLIKTRGQQVTLSCSPISGHRSVSWYQQTPGQGLQFLFEYFSETQRNKGNFPGRFSGRQFSNSRSEMNVSTLELGDSALYLCASSLVSRPKTTEAFFGQGTRLTVV.

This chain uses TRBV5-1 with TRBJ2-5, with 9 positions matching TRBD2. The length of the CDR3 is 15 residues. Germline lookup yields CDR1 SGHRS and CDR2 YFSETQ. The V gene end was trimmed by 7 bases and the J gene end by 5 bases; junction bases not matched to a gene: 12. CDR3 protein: CASPLAGGSVETQYF. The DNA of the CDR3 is TGCGCCAGCCCCTTGGCGGGAGGGTCGGTGGAGACCCAGTACTTC.

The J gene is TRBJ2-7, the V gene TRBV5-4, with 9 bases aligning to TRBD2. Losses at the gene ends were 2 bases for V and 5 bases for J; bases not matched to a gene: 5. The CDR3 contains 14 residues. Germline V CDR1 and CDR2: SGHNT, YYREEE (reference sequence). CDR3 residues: CASSFPGLAHEQYF. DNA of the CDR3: TGTGCCAGCAGCTTCCCGGGACTAGCACACGAGCAGTACTTC.

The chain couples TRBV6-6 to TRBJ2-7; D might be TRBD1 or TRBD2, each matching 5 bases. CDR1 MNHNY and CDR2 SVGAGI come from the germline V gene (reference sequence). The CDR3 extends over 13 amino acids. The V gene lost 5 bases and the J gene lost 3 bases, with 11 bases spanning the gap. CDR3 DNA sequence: TGTGCCAGCAGTCGGGACGCAGACTACGAGCAGTACTTC. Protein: CASSRDADYEQYF.

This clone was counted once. CDR3 DNA: TGTGCCAGCAGTGAGTTTGAGCGGGAGGGCAGTGAGACCCAGTACTTC. Encoded protein: CASSEFEREGSETQYF. This rearrangement joins TRBV2 to TRBJ2-5; TRBD2 matches at 10 bases. V dropped 3 bases and J dropped 5; count of bases not matched to a gene: 9. The CDR3 runs 16 residues. Germline lookup yields CDR1 SNHLY and CDR2 FYNNEI.

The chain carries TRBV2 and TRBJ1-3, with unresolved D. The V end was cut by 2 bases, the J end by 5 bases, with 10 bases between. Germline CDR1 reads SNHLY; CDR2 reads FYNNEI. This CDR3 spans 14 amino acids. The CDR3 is CASSERGFRNTIYF. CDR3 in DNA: TGTGCCAGCAGTGAACGGGGATTTAGAAACACCATATATTTT.

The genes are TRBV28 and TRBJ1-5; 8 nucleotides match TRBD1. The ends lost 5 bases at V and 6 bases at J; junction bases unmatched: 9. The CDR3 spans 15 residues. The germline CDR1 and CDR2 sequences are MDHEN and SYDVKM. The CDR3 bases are TGTGCCAGCAGTATAATACAGGGGGGAGTTCAGCCCCAGCATTTT. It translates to CASSIIQGGVQPQHF.

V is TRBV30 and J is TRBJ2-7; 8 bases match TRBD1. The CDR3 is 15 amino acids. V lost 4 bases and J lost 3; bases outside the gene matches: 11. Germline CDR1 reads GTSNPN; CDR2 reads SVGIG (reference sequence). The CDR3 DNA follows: TGTGCCTGGACAGACAGGGGAATTTCGGGCTACGAGCAGTACTTC. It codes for CAWTDRGISGYEQYF.